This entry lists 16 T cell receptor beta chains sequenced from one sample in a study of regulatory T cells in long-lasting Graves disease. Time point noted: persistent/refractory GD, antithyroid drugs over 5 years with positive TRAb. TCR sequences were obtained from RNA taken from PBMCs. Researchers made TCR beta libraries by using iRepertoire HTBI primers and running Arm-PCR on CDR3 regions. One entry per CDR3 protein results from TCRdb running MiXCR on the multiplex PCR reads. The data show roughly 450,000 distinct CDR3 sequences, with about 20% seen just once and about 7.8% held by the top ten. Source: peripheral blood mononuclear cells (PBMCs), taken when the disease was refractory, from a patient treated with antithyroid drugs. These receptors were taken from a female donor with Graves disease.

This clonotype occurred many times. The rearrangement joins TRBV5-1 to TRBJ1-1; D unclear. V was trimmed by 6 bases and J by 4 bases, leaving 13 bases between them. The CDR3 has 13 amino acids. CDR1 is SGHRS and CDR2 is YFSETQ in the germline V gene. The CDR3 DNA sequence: TGCGCCAGCACCCCGGCGGGGAGCACTGAAGCTTTCTTT. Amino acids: CASTPAGSTEAFF.

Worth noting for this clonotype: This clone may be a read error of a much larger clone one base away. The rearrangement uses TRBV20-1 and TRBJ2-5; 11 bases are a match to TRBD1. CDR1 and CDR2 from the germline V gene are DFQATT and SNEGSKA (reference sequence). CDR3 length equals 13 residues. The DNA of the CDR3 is TGCGGTGCGGACAGGGGGCGGGGAGAGACCCAGTACTTC. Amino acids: CGADRGRGETQYF.

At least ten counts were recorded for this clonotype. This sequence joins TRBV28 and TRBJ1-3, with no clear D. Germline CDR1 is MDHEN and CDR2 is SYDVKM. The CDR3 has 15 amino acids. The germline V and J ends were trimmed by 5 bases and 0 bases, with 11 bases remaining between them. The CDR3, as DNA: TGTGCCAGCAGTCACTTACGGAGCTCTGGAAACACCATATATTTT. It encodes CASSHLRSSGNTIYF.

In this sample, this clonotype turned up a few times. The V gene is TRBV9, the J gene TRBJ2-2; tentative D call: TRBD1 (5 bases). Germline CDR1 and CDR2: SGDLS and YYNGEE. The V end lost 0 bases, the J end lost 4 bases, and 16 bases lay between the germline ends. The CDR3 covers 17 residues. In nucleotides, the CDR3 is TGTGCCAGCAGCGTAGATCCCGTACAGGTTCGCACCGGGGAGCTGTTTTTT. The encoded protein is CASSVDPVQVRTGELFF. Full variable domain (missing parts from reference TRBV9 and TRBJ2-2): DSGVTQTPKHLITATGQRVTLRCSPRSGDLSVYWYQQSLDQGLQFLIQYYNGEERAKGNILERFSAQQFPDLHSELNLSSLELGDSALYFCASSVDPVQVRTGELFFGEGSRLTVL.

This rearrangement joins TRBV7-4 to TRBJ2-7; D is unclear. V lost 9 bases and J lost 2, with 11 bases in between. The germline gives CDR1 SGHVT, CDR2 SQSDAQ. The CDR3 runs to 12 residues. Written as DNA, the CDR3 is TGTGCCAGTCGGAGCGTGGCCTACGAGCAGTACTTC. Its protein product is CASRSVAYEQYF.

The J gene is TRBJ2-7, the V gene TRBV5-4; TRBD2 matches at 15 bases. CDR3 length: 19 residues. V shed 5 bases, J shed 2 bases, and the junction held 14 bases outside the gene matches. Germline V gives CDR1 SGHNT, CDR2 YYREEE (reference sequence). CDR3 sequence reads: CASSRGGGLAGGSTYEQYF. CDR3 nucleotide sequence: TGTGCCAGCAGTAGAGGGGGGGGACTAGCGGGGGGTTCAACCTACGAGCAGTACTTC.

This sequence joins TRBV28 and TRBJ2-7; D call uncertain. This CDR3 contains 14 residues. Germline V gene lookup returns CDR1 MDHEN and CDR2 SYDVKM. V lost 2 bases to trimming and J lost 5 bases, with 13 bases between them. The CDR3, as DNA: TGTGCCAGCAGTTTACCCGGGTCGGCAAACGAGCAGTACTTC. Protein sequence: CASSLPGSANEQYF.

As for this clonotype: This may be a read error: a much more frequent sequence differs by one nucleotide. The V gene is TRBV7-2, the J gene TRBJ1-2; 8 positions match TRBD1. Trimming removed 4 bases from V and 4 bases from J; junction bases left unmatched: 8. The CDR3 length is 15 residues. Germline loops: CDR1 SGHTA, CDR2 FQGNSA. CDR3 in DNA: TGTGCCAGCAGCTCTGGACGGGACAGGCTCTATGGCTACACCTTC. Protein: CASSSGRDRLYGYTF. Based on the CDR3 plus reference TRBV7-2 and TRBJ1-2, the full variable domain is GAGVSQSPSNKVTEKGKDVELRCDPISGHTALYWYRQSLGQGLEFLIYFQGNSAPDKSGLPSDRFSAERTGGSVSTLTIQRTQQEDSAVYLCASSSGRDRLYGYTFGSGTRLTVV.

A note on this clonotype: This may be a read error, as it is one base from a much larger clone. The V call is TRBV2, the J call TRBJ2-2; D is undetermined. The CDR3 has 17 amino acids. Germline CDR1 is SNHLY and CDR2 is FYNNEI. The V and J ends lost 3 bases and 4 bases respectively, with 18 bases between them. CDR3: CASSDSILGTGTGELFF. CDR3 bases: TGTGCCAGCAGTGATTCTATTCTGGGAACTGGCACCGGGGAGCTGTTTTTT.

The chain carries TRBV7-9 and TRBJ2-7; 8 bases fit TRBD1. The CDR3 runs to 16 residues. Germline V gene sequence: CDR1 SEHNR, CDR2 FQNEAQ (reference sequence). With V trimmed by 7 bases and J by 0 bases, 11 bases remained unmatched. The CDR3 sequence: CASTLSGGQFSYEQYF. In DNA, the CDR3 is TGTGCCAGCACCCTCTCAGGGGGCCAATTCTCCTACGAGCAGTACTTC.

The CDR3 bases are TGTGCCAGCAGCCGATTGGGAGGGCCATCAGATACGCAGTATTTT. Protein: CASSRLGGPSDTQYF. V and J are TRBV7-8 and TRBJ2-3; 7 bases are shared with TRBD2. CDR1 is SGHVS and CDR2 is FQNEAQ in the germline V gene. This CDR3 spans 15 amino acids. J lost 4 bases, V lost 5 bases, and 9 bases had no gene match.

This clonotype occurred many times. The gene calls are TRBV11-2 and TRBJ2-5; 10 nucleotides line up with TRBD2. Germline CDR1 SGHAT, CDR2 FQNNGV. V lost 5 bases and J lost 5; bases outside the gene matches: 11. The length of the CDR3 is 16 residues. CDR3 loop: CASSPGPLAGRETQYF. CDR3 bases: TGTGCCAGCAGCCCGGGGCCACTAGCGGGAAGGGAGACCCAGTACTTC.

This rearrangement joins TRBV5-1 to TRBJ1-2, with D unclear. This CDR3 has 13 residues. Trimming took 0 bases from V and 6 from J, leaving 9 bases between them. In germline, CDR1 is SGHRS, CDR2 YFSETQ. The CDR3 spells CASSLAGGNGYTF. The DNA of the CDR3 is TGCGCCAGCAGCTTGGCTGGAGGGAATGGCTACACCTTC.

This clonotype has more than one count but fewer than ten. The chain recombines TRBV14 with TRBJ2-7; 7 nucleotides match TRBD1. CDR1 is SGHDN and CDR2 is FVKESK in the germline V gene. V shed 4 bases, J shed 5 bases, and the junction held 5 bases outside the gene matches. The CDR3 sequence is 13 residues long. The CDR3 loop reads CASSPRTGHEQYF. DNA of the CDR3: TGTGCCAGCAGCCCTCGGACAGGCCACGAGCAGTACTTC.

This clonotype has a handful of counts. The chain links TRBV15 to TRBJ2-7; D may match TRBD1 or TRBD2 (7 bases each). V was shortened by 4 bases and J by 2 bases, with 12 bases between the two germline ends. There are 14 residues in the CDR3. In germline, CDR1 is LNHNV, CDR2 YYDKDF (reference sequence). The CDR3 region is CATSMGGTAYEQYF. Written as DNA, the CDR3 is TGTGCCACCAGCATGGGAGGGACAGCCTACGAGCAGTACTTC.

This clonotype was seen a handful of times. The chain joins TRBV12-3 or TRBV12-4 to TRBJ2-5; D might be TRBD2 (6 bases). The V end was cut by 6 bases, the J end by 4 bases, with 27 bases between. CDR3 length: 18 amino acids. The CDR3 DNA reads TGTGCCAGCAGCTCACCCCTAAGAGGGACTCCTGGTAGAGAGACCCAGTACTTC. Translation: CASSSPLRGTPGRETQYF.